The sequence of this T cell receptor (beta chain) was determined in a study of cytomegalovirus exposure and HLA in healthy donors. The CDR3 totals 14 residues. Germline values: CDR1 MGHRA, CDR2 YSYEKL. With 4 bases removed from V and 0 bases from J, the gap between germline ends came to 9 bases. This clone was detected a few times. The PCR contained 60 Vbeta and 13 Jbeta primers. TCRdb keeps only in-frame clones here, not all; method: immunoSEQ multiplex PCR. In the table there are under 200,000 clones, around 82% of which are singletons. Donors had nominal health at sampling but likely had unrecorded immune exposures.

The sample comprised PBMCs. This TCR derives from a man between 35 and 55 years old in good health and CMV-seronegative. V usage is TRBV4-1 and J usage is TRBJ1-1; D ambiguous. CDR3 DNA sequence: TGCGCCAGCAGCCCCCTCGGGATGAACACTGAAGCTTTCTTT. It translates to CASSPLGMNTEAFF.